This T cell receptor beta chain stems from a study of beta chain features in type 1 diabetes. Study findings and constraints: Type 1 diabetes patients had moderately but significantly shorter TCRB CDR3s in all four CD4+ subsets. These data did not resolve whether HLA type affects TCRB rearrangement.

The sample holds a few counts of this clone. The antigen is undetermined. Markers CD45RO/CCR7/CD25/CD127/CD95/CD27 served to sort CD4+ naive, central memory, regulatory and stem cell-like memory cells. All of the sorted populations showed purity greater than 98%. The entirety of the isolated RNA underwent reverse transcription, so expressed TCRB transcripts were sequenced. The read count averaged around 4 million across naive, central memory and regulatory T cell samples. The method was immunoSEQ multiplex PCR; TCRdb's version includes in-frame clones alone and lacks a portion of them. The sample lists 600,000 or so clones, roughly an eighth occurring once. This CDR3 is built from 14 residues. Trimming took off 4 bases at V and 7 bases at J, with 12 bases between the two ends. Germline assignment: CDR1 SGHNT and CDR2 YYREEE (reference sequence).

Sequenced material: naive CD4+ T cells from blood. The V and J genes are TRBV5-4 and TRBJ1-6; possible D gene TRBD1, 6 bases. The clonotype comes from a young man with type 1 diabetes. The CDR3 bases are TGTGCCAGCAGCGTCCGGACAGTGAATTCACCCCTCCACTTT. Residues: CASSVRTVNSPLHF. Variable domain in full (rest from reference TRBV5-4 and TRBJ1-6): ETGVTQSPTHLIKTRGQQVTLRCSSQSGHNTVSWYQQALGQGPQFIFQYYREEENGRGNFPPRFSGLQFPNYSSELNVNALELDDSALYLCASSVRTVNSPLHFGNGTRLTVT.